Sequencing of this T cell receptor (beta chain) was carried out in a study of blood T cell repertoires in COVID-19. Using immunoSEQ multiplex PCR, the repertoire was profiled, and TCRdb retains in-frame clones only, with some absent. Here the sample spans just under 80,000 clones, 80% being singletons. Sequenced input: peripheral blood. The TCR comes from a woman between 65 and 79 years old with acute or convalescent COVID-19.

The CDR3 here is CASSPHASGPEAFF. As DNA, the CDR3 is TGTGCCAGCAGCCCGCACGCATCAGGCCCTGAAGCTTTCTTT. This chain connects TRBV7-3 to TRBJ1-1; D unresolved. Trimming removed 5 bases from V and 6 bases from J, with 16 bases in between. Germline V CDR1 and CDR2: SGHTA, FQGTGA. This CDR3 is built from 14 residues.